The TCR beta chain described here comes from a study of cytomegalovirus exposure and HLA in healthy donors. The CDR3 runs 15 residues. V shed 2 bases and J shed 0 bases, with 11 bases lying between them. CDR1 SNHLY and CDR2 FYNNEI come from the germline V gene. With respect to this clone: Its specificity is unknown.

Study outcomes and limitations: Cytomegalovirus status was reportedly diagnosed by the classifier with high sensitivity and specificity.

Profiled with immunoSEQ multiplex PCR; TCRdb holds only in-frame clones, not every one. The table records 130,000 or so clones, around 90% of them present only once. Sequencing input: PBMCs. This chain links TRBV2 with TRBJ2-7; possibly TRBD2 for D (6 bases). The source of this sequence is a woman under 30 in good health and CMV-seronegative. CDR3 amino acids: CASSENGGTSYEQYF. CDR3 bases: TGTGCCAGCAGTGAAAATGGCGGGACCTCCTACGAGCAGTACTTC.